Below are 5 T cell receptor beta chains sequenced from a single sample in a study of T cell changes during pregnancy in multiple sclerosis. Measured with immunoSEQ multiplex PCR; TCRdb has only the in-frame clones, and not every one. The sample records more than 30,000 clones, 75% to 95% being singletons. The sequencing used CD4+ T cells from peripheral blood mononuclear cells, collected in the third trimester of pregnancy. Receptor source: a female donor in good health, enrolled as a control in a pregnancy study.

The chain joins TRBV9 to TRBJ2-5; tentative D call: TRBD1 (6 bases). Between the trimmed V and J ends, which lost 0 bases and 7 bases, there was a span of 16 bases. The CDR3 totals 15 residues. The germline V gene encodes CDR1 SGDLS and CDR2 YYNGEE. The CDR3 loop is CASSVGWQGHGTQYF. Written as DNA, the CDR3 is TGTGCCAGCAGCGTAGGTTGGCAGGGGCATGGGACCCAGTACTTC.

This clone was detected only once. This specimen includes other DNA sequences encoding the same CDR3. The V and J genes are TRBV2 and TRBJ1-3; no definite D call. Deletions cut 6 bases from V and 0 bases from J, with 6 bases between. The germline gives CDR1 SNHLY, CDR2 FYNNEI. CDR3 length: 13 residues. CDR3 loop: CASSSFSGNTIYF. Written as DNA, the CDR3 is TGTGCCAGCAGCAGTTTCTCTGGAAACACCATATATTTT.

This clone was counted between two and nine times. The chain has TRBV7-2 and TRBJ2-7; no definite D call. The germline V gene has CDR1 SGHTA and CDR2 FQGNSA. V was trimmed by 4 bases and J by 5 bases, leaving 12 bases between them. CDR3 size: 13 residues. The CDR3 DNA is TGTGCCAGCAGCTCCGAGAGAACGGACGAGCAGTACTTC. Translated: CASSSERTDEQYF. The full variable domain, rest sourced from reference TRBV7-2 and TRBJ2-7, is GAGVSQSPSNKVTEKGKDVELRCDPISGHTALYWYRQSLGQGLEFLIYFQGNSAPDKSGLPSDRFSAERTGGSVSTLTIQRTQQEDSAVYLCASSSERTDEQYFGPGTRLTVT.

This chain connects TRBV6-5 to TRBJ1-1; possible D gene TRBD1, 6 bases. Germline V gene lookup returns CDR1 MNHEY and CDR2 SVGAGI. The CDR3 is made up of 14 amino acids. Trimming took 9 bases from V and 5 from J, leaving 19 bases between them. CDR3 sequence reads: CASSIQGFSTEAFF. The CDR3 bases are TGTGCCAGTTCGATACAGGGTTTTTCAACTGAAGCTTTCTTT.

J is TRBJ2-7 and V is TRBV7-2; weak D call: TRBD1 (6 bases). CDR1 SGHTA and CDR2 FQGNSA come from the germline V gene. The CDR3 length is 18 residues. V lost 4 bases and J 7 bases, leaving 29 bases between the germline ends. The CDR3 protein is CASSSFSGVRRASREQYF. CDR3 in DNA: TGTGCCAGCAGCTCCTTTTCAGGGGTTAGGCGGGCCTCAAGGGAGCAGTACTTC.